This T cell receptor (beta chain) was sequenced for a study of OX40 agonist ivuxolimab in advanced cancers. The protocol was immunoSEQ multiplex PCR, while the TCRdb copy is restricted to in-frame clones and leaves out a portion. The sample lists around 69,000 clones; 89% were seen once. The TCR originated in an adult with an advanced solid tumor such as melanoma, head and neck, liver or kidney cancer. The specimen comprised CD4+ or CD8+ T cells sorted from blood, sampled in a trial of the OX40 agonist ivuxolimab.

CDR3 coding DNA: TGTGCCAGCAGCTTAGGGCGGCTAGCGGGAGCCGCCTACAATGAGCAGTTCTTC. This codes for CASSLGRLAGAAYNEQFF. The chain carries TRBV11-2 and TRBJ2-1, with 10 positions matching TRBD2. The CDR3 has 18 amino acids. After removal of 1 base from V and 2 bases from J, the junction contained 8 bases not matched to a gene. In germline, CDR1 is SGHAT, CDR2 FQNNGV.